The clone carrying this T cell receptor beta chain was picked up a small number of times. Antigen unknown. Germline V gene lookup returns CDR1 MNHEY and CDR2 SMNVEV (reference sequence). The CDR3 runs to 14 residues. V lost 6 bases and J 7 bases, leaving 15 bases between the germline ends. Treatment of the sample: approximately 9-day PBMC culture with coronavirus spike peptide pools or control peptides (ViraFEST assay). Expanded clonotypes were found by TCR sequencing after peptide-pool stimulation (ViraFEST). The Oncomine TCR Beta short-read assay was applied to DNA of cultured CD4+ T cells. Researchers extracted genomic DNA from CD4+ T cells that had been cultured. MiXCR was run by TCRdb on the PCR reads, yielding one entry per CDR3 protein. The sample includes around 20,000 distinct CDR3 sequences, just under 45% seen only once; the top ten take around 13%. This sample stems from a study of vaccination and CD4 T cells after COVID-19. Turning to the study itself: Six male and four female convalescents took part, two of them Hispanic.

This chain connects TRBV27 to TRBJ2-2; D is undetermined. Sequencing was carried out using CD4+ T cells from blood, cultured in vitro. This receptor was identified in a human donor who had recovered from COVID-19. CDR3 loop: CASSKASSGGELFF. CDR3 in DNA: TGTGCCAGCAGCAAAGCCTCGTCTGGCGGGGAGCTGTTTTTT.